This passage covers 10 T cell receptor beta chains from one sample sequenced in a study of regulatory T cells in long-lasting Graves disease. Stated time point: newly diagnosed GD, antithyroid drugs for less than 3 months. PBMC-extracted RNA yielded the TCR library. Arm-PCR of CDR3 regions and iRepertoire HTBI primers were used to build TCR beta libraries. From the multiplex PCR reads, TCRdb called clonotypes with MiXCR, one entry per CDR3 protein. The table has a few hundred thousand distinct CDR3 sequences, approximately 12% seen once. The sample was also reused in another study, on T cells in Graves' hyperthyroidism and ophthalmopathy.

The material sequenced was peripheral blood mononuclear cells (PBMCs), taken at new diagnosis, from a patient treated with antithyroid drugs. The origin of the receptors is a woman under 30 with Graves disease.

In this sample, this clonotype turned up many times. The chain couples TRBV6-5 to TRBJ2-5, with 7 bases matching TRBD1. The CDR3 spans 16 residues. CDR1 is MNHEY, CDR2 SVGAGI, per germline. With V trimmed by 2 bases and J by 5 bases, 11 bases remained unmatched. CDR3 DNA sequence: TGTGCCAGCAGTTACGACCGACAGGGCTTAGAGGAGACCCAGTACTTC. This gives the protein CASSYDRQGLEETQYF.

This clonotype was counted ten times or more. The genes are TRBV28 and TRBJ1-5; 8 bases align to TRBD1. Germline V gives CDR1 MDHEN, CDR2 SYDVKM. The CDR3 has 16 residues. V was clipped by 4 bases and J by 5 bases; unmatched bases: 10. The CDR3 nucleotides read TGTGCCAGCAGTTCAACCGGCAGGGGGCTGGATCAGCCCCAGCATTTT. Residues: CASSSTGRGLDQPQHF.

The CDR3 coding sequence is TGTGCCACCAGCGCCTCAACTGGTGTCCTATTATCGGGGGATACGCAGTATTTT. Protein: CATSASTGVLLSGDTQYF. The chain is built from TRBV15 and TRBJ2-3; D might be TRBD2 (5 bases). In germline, CDR1 is LNHNV, CDR2 YYDKDF (reference sequence). CDR3 length equals 18 residues. V lost 5 bases, J lost 6 bases, and 27 bases lay in between. Variable domain in full (rest from reference TRBV15 and TRBJ2-3): DAMVIQNPRYQVTQFGKPVTLSCSQTLNHNVMYWYQQKSSQAPKLLFHYYDKDFNNEADTPDNFQSRRPNTSFCFLDIRSPGLGDTAMYLCATSASTGVLLSGDTQYFGPGTRLTVL.

J is TRBJ2-5 and V is TRBV4-1; 8 bases are shared with TRBD1. Germline assignment: CDR1 MGHRA and CDR2 YSYEKL. The CDR3 spans 14 residues. V was pared by 3 bases and J by 3 bases, with 3 bases of the junction left unmatched. The CDR3 reads CASSQPGGEETQYF. CDR3 in DNA: TGCGCCAGCAGCCAGCCAGGGGGCGAAGAGACCCAGTACTTC.

This chain joins TRBV12-3 or TRBV12-4 and TRBJ1-1; D remains ambiguous. CDR3 length: 15 amino acids. V lost 6 bases and J 5 bases, leaving 19 bases between the germline ends. CDR3 DNA sequence: TGTGCCAGCAGGCCGGAGGATATGGCAGGAACTGAAGCTTTCTTT. This codes for CASRPEDMAGTEAFF.

This clonotype has ten or more counts. The V call is TRBV6-2 or TRBV6-3, the J call TRBJ2-1; 7 positions agree with TRBD1. Per germline, CDR1 MNHEY and CDR2 SVGEGT. This CDR3 spans 13 amino acids. V dropped 6 bases and J dropped 5; count of bases not matched to a gene: 4. As DNA, the CDR3 is TGTGCCAGCAGCTCGGGACAGAACAATGAGCAGTTCTTC. Protein: CASSSGQNNEQFF.

This chain uses TRBV11-3 with TRBJ2-7; 7 bases map to TRBD2. With 4 bases clipped from V and 0 bases from J, the junction kept 9 bases outside the gene matches. Germline CDR1 and CDR2: SGHNT and YENEEA. The CDR3 loop spans 16 amino acids. The CDR3 bases are TGTGCCAGCAGCTCGCCAGGCGGGAGAGGCTCCTACGAGCAGTACTTC. This encodes CASSSPGGRGSYEQYF. The variable domain in full, with the rest retrieved from reference TRBV11-3 and TRBJ2-7, is EAGVVQSPRYKIIEKKQPVAFWCNPISGHNTLYWYLQNLGQGPELLIRYENEEAVDDSQLPKDRFSAERLKGVDSTLKIQPAELGDSAVYLCASSSPGGRGSYEQYFGPGTRLTVT.

This chain connects TRBV7-8 to TRBJ1-4; D remains ambiguous. Between the trimmed V and J ends, which lost 5 bases and 6 bases, there was a span of 22 bases. The germline V gene encodes CDR1 SGHVS and CDR2 FQNEAQ. This CDR3 comprises 17 residues. CDR3 DNA: TGTGCCAGCAGCCCGTTACGTTGGCGAGAGACTTATGAAAAACTGTTTTTT. Encoded protein: CASSPLRWRETYEKLFF.

This clonotype has a handful of counts. The gene calls are TRBV7-9 and TRBJ1-3, with D uncertain. From germline, CDR1 is SEHNR and CDR2 FQNEAQ (reference sequence). V lost 1 base and J 6 bases, leaving 4 bases between the germline ends. The CDR3 totals 12 residues. This chain's CDR3 is CASSLVQNTIYF. The CDR3 DNA reads as TGTGCCAGCAGCTTAGTCCAAAACACCATATATTTT.

This clonotype occurred a few times. The chain joins TRBV7-3 to TRBJ2-1; 8 nucleotides line up with TRBD2. Germline V gene lookup returns CDR1 SGHTA and CDR2 FQGTGA. J was trimmed by 4 bases and V by 5 bases; bases with no gene match: 7. The CDR3 consists of 15 residues. The CDR3 DNA follows: TGTGCCAGCAGCAACGTAGCGGGGCCTTACAATGAGCAGTTCTTC. It codes for CASSNVAGPYNEQFF.